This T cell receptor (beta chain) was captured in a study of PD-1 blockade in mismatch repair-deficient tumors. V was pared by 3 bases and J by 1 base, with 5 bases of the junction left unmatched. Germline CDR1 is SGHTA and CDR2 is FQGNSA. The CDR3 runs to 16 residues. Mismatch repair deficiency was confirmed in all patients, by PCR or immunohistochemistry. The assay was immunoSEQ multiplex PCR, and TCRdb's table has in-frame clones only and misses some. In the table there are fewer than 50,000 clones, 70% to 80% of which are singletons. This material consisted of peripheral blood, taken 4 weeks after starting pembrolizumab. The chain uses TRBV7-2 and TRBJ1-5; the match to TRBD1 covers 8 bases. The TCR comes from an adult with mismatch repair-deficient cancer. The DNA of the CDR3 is TGTGCCAGCAGCTTTTCAGGACAGGGAAGCAATCAGCCCCAGCATTTT. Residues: CASSFSGQGSNQPQHF. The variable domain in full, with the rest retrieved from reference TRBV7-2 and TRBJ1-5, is GAGVSQSPSNKVTEKGKDVELRCDPISGHTALYWYRQSLGQGLEFLIYFQGNSAPDKSGLPSDRFSAERTGGSVSTLTIQRTQQEDSAVYLCASSFSGQGSNQPQHFGDGTRLSIL.